This T cell receptor (beta chain) was observed in a study of T cell responses to AZD1222 COVID-19 vaccine. Assay: immunoSEQ multiplex PCR; the TCRdb copy retains only in-frame clones and omits some. The table includes tens of thousands of clones, roughly 88% detected once. With regard to this clone: What it recognizes is unknown.

Findings and caveats of the study: With dominance at 160-218 and 743-854, vaccine-associated CD4 TCRs spanned spike. Spike-specific TCR breadth and depth went up after people got two AZD1222 doses. None of the repertoires were sampled until the peak T cell response had passed.

CDR1 and CDR2 from the germline V gene are SGHTA and FQGNSA. The CDR3 is 16 residues long. With 4 bases removed from V and 5 bases from J, the gap between germline ends came to 15 bases. The TCR originated in an adult in good health. J is TRBJ1-6 and V is TRBV7-2; D is undetermined. Sequencing was performed on peripheral blood, taken on day 0 of MenACWY control vaccination. The CDR3 sequence is CASSSRPIRNNSPLHF. CDR3 DNA sequence: TGTGCCAGCAGCTCCAGACCGATTCGTAATAATTCACCCCTCCACTTT.